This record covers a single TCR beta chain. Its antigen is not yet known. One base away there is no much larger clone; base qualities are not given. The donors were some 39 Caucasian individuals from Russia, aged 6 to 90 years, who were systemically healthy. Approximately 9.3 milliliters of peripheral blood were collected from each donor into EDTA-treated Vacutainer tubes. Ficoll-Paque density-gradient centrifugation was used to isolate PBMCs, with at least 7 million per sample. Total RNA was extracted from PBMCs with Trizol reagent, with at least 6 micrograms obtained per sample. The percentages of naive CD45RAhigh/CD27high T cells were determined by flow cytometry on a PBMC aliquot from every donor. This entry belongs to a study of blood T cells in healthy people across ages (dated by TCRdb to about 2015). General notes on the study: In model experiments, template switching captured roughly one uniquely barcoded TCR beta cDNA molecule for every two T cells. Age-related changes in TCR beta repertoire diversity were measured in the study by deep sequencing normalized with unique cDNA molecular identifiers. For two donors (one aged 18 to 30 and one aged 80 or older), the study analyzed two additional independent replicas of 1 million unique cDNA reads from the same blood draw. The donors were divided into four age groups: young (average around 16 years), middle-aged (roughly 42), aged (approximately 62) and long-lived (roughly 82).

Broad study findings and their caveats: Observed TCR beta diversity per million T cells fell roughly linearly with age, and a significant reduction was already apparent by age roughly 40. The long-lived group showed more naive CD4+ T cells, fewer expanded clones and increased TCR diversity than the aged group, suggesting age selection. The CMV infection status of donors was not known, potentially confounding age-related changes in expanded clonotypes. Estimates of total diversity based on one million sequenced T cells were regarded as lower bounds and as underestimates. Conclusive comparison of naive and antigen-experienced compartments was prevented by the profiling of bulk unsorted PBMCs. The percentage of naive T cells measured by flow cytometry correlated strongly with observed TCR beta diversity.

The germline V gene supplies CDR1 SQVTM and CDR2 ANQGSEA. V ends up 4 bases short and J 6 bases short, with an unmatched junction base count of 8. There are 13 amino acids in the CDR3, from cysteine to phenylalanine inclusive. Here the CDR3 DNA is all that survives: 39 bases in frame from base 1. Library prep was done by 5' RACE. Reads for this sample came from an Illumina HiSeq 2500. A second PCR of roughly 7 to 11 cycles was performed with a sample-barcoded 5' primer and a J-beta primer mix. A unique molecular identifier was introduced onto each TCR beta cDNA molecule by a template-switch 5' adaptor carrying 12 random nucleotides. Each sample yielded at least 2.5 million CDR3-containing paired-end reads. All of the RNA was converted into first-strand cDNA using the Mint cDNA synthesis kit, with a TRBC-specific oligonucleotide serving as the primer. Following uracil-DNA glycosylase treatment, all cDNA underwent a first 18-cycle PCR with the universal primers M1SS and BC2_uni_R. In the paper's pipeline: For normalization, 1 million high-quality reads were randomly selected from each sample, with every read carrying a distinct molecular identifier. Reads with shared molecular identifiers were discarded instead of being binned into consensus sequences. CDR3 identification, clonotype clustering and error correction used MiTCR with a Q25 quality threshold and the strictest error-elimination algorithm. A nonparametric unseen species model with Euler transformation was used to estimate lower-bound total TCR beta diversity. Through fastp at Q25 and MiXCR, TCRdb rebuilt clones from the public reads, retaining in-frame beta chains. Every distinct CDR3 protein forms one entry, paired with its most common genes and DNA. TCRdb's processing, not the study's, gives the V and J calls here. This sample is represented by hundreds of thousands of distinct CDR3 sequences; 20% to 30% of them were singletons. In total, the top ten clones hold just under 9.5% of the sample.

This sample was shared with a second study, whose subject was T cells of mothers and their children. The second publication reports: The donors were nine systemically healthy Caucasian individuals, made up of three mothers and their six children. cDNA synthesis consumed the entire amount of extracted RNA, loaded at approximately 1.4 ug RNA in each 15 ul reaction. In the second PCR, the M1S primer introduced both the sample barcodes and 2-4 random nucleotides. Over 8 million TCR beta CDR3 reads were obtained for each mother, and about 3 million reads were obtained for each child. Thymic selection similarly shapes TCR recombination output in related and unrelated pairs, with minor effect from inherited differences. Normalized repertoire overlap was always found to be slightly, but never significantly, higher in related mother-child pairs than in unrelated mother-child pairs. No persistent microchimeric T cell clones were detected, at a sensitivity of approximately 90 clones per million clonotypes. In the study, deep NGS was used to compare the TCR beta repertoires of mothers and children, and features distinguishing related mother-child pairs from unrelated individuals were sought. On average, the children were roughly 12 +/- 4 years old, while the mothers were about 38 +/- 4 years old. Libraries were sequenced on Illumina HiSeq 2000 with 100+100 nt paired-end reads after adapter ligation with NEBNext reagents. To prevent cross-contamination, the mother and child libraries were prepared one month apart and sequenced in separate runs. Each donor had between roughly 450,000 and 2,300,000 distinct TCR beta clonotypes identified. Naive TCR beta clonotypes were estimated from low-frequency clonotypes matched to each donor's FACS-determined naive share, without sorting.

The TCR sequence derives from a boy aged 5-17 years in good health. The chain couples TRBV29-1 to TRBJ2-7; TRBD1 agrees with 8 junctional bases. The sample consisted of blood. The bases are TGCAGCGTTGGACAACAGGGGGTGCTCGAGCAGTACTTC. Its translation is CSVGQQGVLEQYF.